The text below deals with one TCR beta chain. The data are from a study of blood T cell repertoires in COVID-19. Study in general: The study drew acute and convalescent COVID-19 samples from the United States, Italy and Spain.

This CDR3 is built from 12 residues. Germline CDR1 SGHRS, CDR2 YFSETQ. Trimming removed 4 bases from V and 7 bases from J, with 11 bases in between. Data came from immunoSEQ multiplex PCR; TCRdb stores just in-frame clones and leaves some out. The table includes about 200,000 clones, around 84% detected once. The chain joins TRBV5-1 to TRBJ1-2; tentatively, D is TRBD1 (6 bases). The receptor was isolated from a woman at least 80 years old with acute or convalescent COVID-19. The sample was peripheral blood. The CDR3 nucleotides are TGCGCCAGCAGCATACAGGGTCGTGGCTACACCTTC. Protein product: CASSIQGRGYTF.